This TCR beta chain is drawn from a study of T cell responses to AZD1222 COVID-19 vaccine. Study conclusions and caveats: Possibly, clonal diversity was underestimated; donors were largely white British and included more females. Spike-wide coverage was observed for vaccine-associated CD4 TCRs, with dominant responses at 160-218 and 743-854. Without day 14 samples, only post-peak T cell repertoires were studied.

The protocol was immunoSEQ multiplex PCR, while the TCRdb copy is restricted to in-frame clones and leaves out a portion. Of roughly 110,000 clones listed, roughly 90% are singletons. The analysis combined second doses at about 4 or about 12 weeks. Germline V lookup: CDR1 LGHDT, CDR2 YNNKEL (reference sequence). The germline V and J ends were trimmed by 2 bases and 1 base, with 9 bases remaining between them. CDR3 length: 14 residues. A note on this clone: Its antigen is unknown.

V usage is TRBV3-1 (or the pseudogene TRBV3-2) and J usage is TRBJ2-7; D is undetermined. The receptor comes from an adult who received the AZD1222 COVID-19 vaccine. The material was peripheral blood, obtained 28 days after the second AZD1222 dose. For the CDR3, the DNA is TGTGCCAGCAGCCAACTCCCCTATTCCTACGAGCAGTACTTC. Translated: CASSQLPYSYEQYF.